These T cell receptor beta chains were read from a single sample in a study of shared T cell receptors in the human thymus. Sequenced by immunoSEQ multiplex PCR; TCRdb stores in-frame clones only, minus some. The sample includes hundreds of thousands of clones, about 90% of them seen just once. The same data also went into a second study, on human thymus T cells.

The sample comprised thymocytes. The receptors here all came from a boy in the first two years of life with a congenital heart defect. CDR3s include the opening cysteine and the closing phenylalanine or tryptophan. Fields, in order: D gene, clone size, V gene, J gene, CDR3 DNA, CDR3 protein. A D gene is named only where the DNA matches it firmly. A row's size may be missing; if present it is once, few, many or a size class.

>.|.|TRBV18|TRBJ1-4
TGTGCCAGCTCACCACGTTCCGCAACTAATGAAAAACTGTTTTTT
CASSPRSATNEKLFF
>TRBD1|.|TRBV6-1|TRBJ1-5
TGTGCCAGCAGTGGACCGACAGGGGACTGCAATCAGCCCCAGCATTTT
CASSGPTGDCNQPQHF
>.|.|TRBV5-6|TRBJ1-2
TGTGCCAGCAGCTTGCAGGGAAGCTATGGCTACACCTTC
CASSLQGSYGYTF
>.|.|TRBV4-3|TRBJ1-1
TGCGCCAGCAGCCGAGGACCCGGGGGTTACACTGAAGCTTTCTTT
CASSRGPGGYTEAFF
>.|.|TRBV7-9|TRBJ1-3
TGTGCCAGCAGCACCGGGACAAGAGGAAACACCATATATTTT
CASSTGTRGNTIYF
>.|.|TRBV4-2|TRBJ2-3
TGTGCCAGCAGCCTCCGGACGGGTCTGGAGGTCACAGATACGCAGTATTTT
CASSLRTGLEVTDTQYF
>TRBD2|few|TRBV9|TRBJ2-3
TGTGCCAGCAGCGTACCTCTTAGCGGGAGGGACACAGATACGCAGTATTTT
CASSVPLSGRDTDTQYF
>.|.|TRBV5-1|TRBJ1-2
TGCGCCAGCAGCTCACTGGAAGCGGATGGCTACACCTTC
CASSSLEADGYTF
>TRBD1|.|TRBV28|TRBJ1-2
TGTGCCAGCAGTTTAAAGCTCCCATCCAGGGGGAACTATGGCTACACCTTC
CASSLKLPSRGNYGYTF
>.|.|TRBV30|TRBJ1-3
TGTGCCTGGAGTGTACGTCCAGGTATTAATGGAAACACCATATATTTT
CAWSVRPGINGNTIYF
>TRBD1|.|TRBV7-4|TRBJ1-2
TGTGCCAGCAGCTTAACCGGGACAGATGGCTACACCTTC
CASSLTGTDGYTF
>.|.|TRBV5-8|TRBJ1-2
TGTGCCAGCAGCTTGCCAGGGAGGGAATATGGCTACACCTTC
CASSLPGREYGYTF
>TRBD1|.|TRBV5-1|TRBJ1-1
TGCGCCAGCAGCTTAGGGACAGGGGTGGACACTGAAGCTTTCTTT
CASSLGTGVDTEAFF
>.|.|TRBV19|TRBJ2-1
TGTGCCAGTAGTATAGGCCCCAAAGCGGATGAGCAGTTCTTC
CASSIGPKADEQFF
>TRBD1|.|TRBV6-5|TRBJ1-6
TGTGCCAGCAGTTCCCAGACAGGGGGCTATAATTCACCCCTCCACTTT
CASSSQTGGYNSPLHF
>TRBD2|.|TRBV15|TRBJ2-1
TGTGCCACCAGTAGGACTAGCGGGACCTACAATGAGCAGTTCTTC
CATSRTSGTYNEQFF
>.|.|TRBV4-3|TRBJ1-2
TGCGCCAGCAGCCCGAAGACCGCGGGGGACTATGGCTACACCTTC
CASSPKTAGDYGYTF
>TRBD2|.|TRBV4-3|TRBJ2-7
TGCGCCAGCAGCCAAGTGTTAGCGGGGTACGAGCAGTACTTC
CASSQVLAGYEQYF
>TRBD2|.|TRBV7-6|TRBJ2-5
TGTGCCAGCAGCTTATGGGTTGGTCAGCGGGGAATAAAAGAGACCCAGTACTTC
CASSLWVGQRGIKETQYF
>TRBD2|few|TRBV5-1|TRBJ2-2
TGCGCCAGCAGGCCACCTAGCGGGAGAAAGCCCGGGGAGCTGTTTTTT
CASRPPSGRKPGELFF
>TRBD2|.|TRBV28|TRBJ2-2
TGTGCCAGCAGTCCCCGGGATATCGGCGGGAGGCATGCCGGGGAGCTGTTTTTT
CASSPRDIGGRHAGELFF
>TRBD1|.|TRBV2|TRBJ2-7
TGTGCCAGCGTTGGACAGGGGGCGCTTCCTAGCGGGACCCCCCCAAAGCAGTACTTC
CASVGQGALPSGTPPKQYF
>.|.|TRBV9|TRBJ1-6
TGTGCCAGCAGCGCAAGACTGCCCAATTCACCCCTCCACTTT
CASSARLPNSPLHF
>.|.|TRBV28|TRBJ1-1
TGTGCCAGCAGGCTTTATAGGCTTCCCGGGGAAAAGAGGAACACTGAAGCTTTCTTT
CASRLYRLPGEKRNTEAFF
>TRBD1|.|TRBV27|TRBJ1-1
TGTGCCAGCAGTATCGACGACAGGGACCCTGAAGCTTTCTTT
CASSIDDRDPEAFF
>.|.|TRBV28|TRBJ2-6
TGTGCCAGCATCGACGGGACTGGGGCCAACGTCCTGACTTTC
CASIDGTGANVLTF
>.|.|TRBV7-2|TRBJ1-3
TGTGCCAGCACCAAATACTTCACCCCAGGGGAAGGTGGAAACACCATATATTTT
CASTKYFTPGEGGNTIYF
>TRBD1|few|TRBV7-8|TRBJ2-7
TGTGCCAGCAGCTTAGTGTTTAGGGGGCACCACGAGCAGTACTTC
CASSLVFRGHHEQYF
>TRBD2|.|TRBV29-1|TRBJ2-7
TGCAGCGTTTGGGTGGGATTAGCGGGTTTTTCCTACGAGCAGTACTTC
CSVWVGLAGFSYEQYF
>TRBD1|once|TRBV7-2|TRBJ2-7
TGTGCCAGCAGCTTAGACAGGGGGCAGGGCTACGAGCAGTACTTC
CASSLDRGQGYEQYF
>TRBD1|.|TRBV15|TRBJ2-5
TGTGCCACCAGCAGTACCGGGACAGGGGGCGAAGAGACCCAGTACTTC
CATSSTGTGGEETQYF
>TRBD1|.|TRBV5-5|TRBJ2-2
TGTGCCAGCAGCTCCCTCACAGGGGGCCAGGGCGGGGAGCTGTTTTTT
CASSSLTGGQGGELFF
>TRBD2|.|TRBV5-1|TRBJ2-2
TGCGCCAGCAGCGCCGGACTAGCGGGGGTCGCGAACACCGGGGAGCTGTTTTTT
CASSAGLAGVANTGELFF
>.|.|TRBV29-1|TRBJ2-3
TGCAGCGTCCACTGCACAGATACGCAGTATTTT
CSVHCTDTQYF
>.|.|TRBV19|TRBJ1-5
TGTGCCAGTAGTATACGGACAGCAAATTATAGCAATCAGCCCCAGCATTTT
CASSIRTANYSNQPQHF
>.|.|TRBV21-1|TRBJ1-6
TGTGCCAGCAGCAAAAAAAAGGGACGACAGGGAGGAAGCTCCTATAATTCACCCCTCCACTTT
CASSKKKGRQGGSSYNSPLHF
>.|.|TRBV2|TRBJ1-5
TGTGCCAGCAGGGCAGGGGAGGGTCAGCCCCAGCATTTT
CASRAGEGQPQHF
>.|.|TRBV28|TRBJ2-5
TGTGCCAGCAGTTTGCAGGGCAGGAGGGCCCATTCCGCGAAAGAGACCCAGTACTTC
CASSLQGRRAHSAKETQYF
>TRBD1|once|TRBV7-6|TRBJ2-1
TGTGCCAGCAGCTTATGTGGACAGGGTCGGTTCTTC
CASSLCGQGRFF
>.|.|TRBV19|TRBJ1-2
TGTGCCAGTAGTCCACTTCTGGCCAGGCAGTCCTATGGCTACACCTTC
CASSPLLARQSYGYTF
>TRBD2|.|TRBV28|TRBJ2-2
TGTGCCAGCAGTTTATGTTCCAGCGGGAGGGCCTGTACCGGGGAGCTGTTTTTT
CASSLCSSGRACTGELFF
>.|.|TRBV9|TRBJ2-3
TGTGCCAGCAGCGCCAGGGAAGAGGACACAGATACGCAGTATTTT
CASSAREEDTDTQYF
>.|.|TRBV7-2|TRBJ2-7
TGTGCCAGCAGTCCACTAGAGAAGCAGTACTTC
CASSPLEKQYF
>.|.|TRBV10-3|TRBJ2-7
TGTGCCATCAGCGGGGATTCCTACGAGCAGTACTTC
CAISGDSYEQYF
>.|.|TRBV14|TRBJ2-2
TGTGCCAGCAGCCAAGGGGCCACCGGGGAGCTGTTTTTT
CASSQGATGELFF